In its sample, the clone carrying this T cell receptor beta chain was seen a few times. Its target is unknown. TCRdb processed the 5' RACE reads anew with MiXCR; each CDR3 protein has one entry. The sample yields hundreds of thousands of distinct CDR3 sequences, 13% seen once. This sample is part of a study of T cells after yellow fever vaccination. Regarding the study as a whole: Subsequent booster samples again held most clones from primary vaccination (more than 95% CD4, about 90% CD8).

J lost 5 bases, V lost 2 bases, and 6 bases had no gene match. The CDR3 length is 13 residues. The germline V gene has CDR1 DFQATT and CDR2 SNEGSKA (reference sequence). Sequenced here: PBMCs, sampled on the day of the yellow fever booster vaccination. The chain has TRBV20-1 and TRBJ2-7, with TRBD2 matching 7 bases. The receptor's source is a man aged 30 to 39 who received the YFV17D yellow fever vaccine. The CDR3 bases are TGCAGTGCTAGACATTCGGGAGGCAACGAGCAGTACTTC. The encoded protein is CSARHSGGNEQYF.